The 14 T cell receptor beta chains below were found in one sample sequenced in a study of T cell repertoires in cytomegalovirus infection. TCRdb analysed the reads with MiXCR anew, one entry per CDR3 protein. Counted here are roughly 150,000 distinct CDR3 sequences, around a quarter occurring once; the ten biggest clones make up 10% to 11%. The sequenced material came from PBMCs. These receptors were taken from a human donor in good health (CMV status not recorded). Some clones in this sample may be carry-over from other donors' samples.

This clonotype has more than one count but fewer than ten. J is TRBJ1-2 and V is TRBV20-1, with D possibly being TRBD1 (5 bases). This CDR3 has 11 amino acids. The germline CDR1 and CDR2 sequences are DFQATT and SNEGSKA (reference sequence). CDR3 DNA: TGCAGCCCTCTCGGGGGAACTGGCTACACCTTC. This codes for CSPLGGTGYTF.

By frequency in the sample, this clonotype is medium-sized. The rearrangement joins TRBV7-2 to TRBJ2-3; D is undetermined. Trimming took 2 bases from V and 1 from J, leaving 10 bases between them. This CDR3 has 15 amino acids. Germline V CDR1 and CDR2: SGHTA, FQGNSA. The CDR3 DNA follows: TGTGCCAGCAGCTTATCAAGTAGGGGCACAGATACGCAGTATTTT. It codes for CASSLSSRGTDTQYF.

This clonotype turned up a few times. This sequence joins TRBV6-1 and TRBJ1-1; TRBD1 is a possible D gene (5 bases). Germline CDR1 reads MNHNS; CDR2 reads SASEGT. The ends were cut back, 6 bases at V and 4 bases at J, with 15 bases in the middle. This CDR3 region has 14 residues. The CDR3 DNA sequence: TGTGCCAGCAGGTTAGGGGTCATCGGCACTGAAGCTTTCTTT. It translates to CASRLGVIGTEAFF.

This clonotype was picked up many times. CDR3 amino acids: CASSFRLAGGTDTQYF. CDR3 coding DNA: TGTGCCAGCAGCTTCCGACTAGCGGGAGGGACAGATACGCAGTATTTT. The chain links TRBV7-8 to TRBJ2-3; TRBD2 agrees at 14 bases. The V segment lost 3 bases and the J segment 3 bases; nucleotides outside the gene matches: 2. In germline, CDR1 is SGHVS, CDR2 FQNEAQ. This CDR3 spans 16 amino acids.

This clonotype was observed a handful of times. V and J are TRBV29-1 and TRBJ2-6; TRBD1 or TRBD2 may be the D gene (5 bases each). The CDR3 is 13 amino acids. Trimming shortened V by 3 bases and J by 2 bases, and 5 bases separated the two germline ends. Germline-derived CDR1 and CDR2 are SQVTM and ANQGSEA. The CDR3 bases are TGCAGCGTTGAGGGGGCTGGGGCCAACGTCCTGACTTTC. Its translation: CSVEGAGANVLTF.

V is TRBV5-1 and J is TRBJ2-1, with a weak D call TRBD2 (6 bases). Trimming pared 0 bases from V and 6 bases from J, leaving 10 bases between. Germline CDR1 is SGHRS and CDR2 is YFSETQ. The CDR3 runs 14 residues. The CDR3 DNA reads as TGCGCCAGCAGCTTGGCAGGTAGCGGCAATGAGCAGTTCTTC. Amino acids: CASSLAGSGNEQFF.

The V gene is TRBV12-3 or TRBV12-4, the J gene TRBJ2-1; 7 bases match TRBD1. This CDR3 is built from 14 residues. V gave up 8 bases and J gave up 7 bases; unmatched junction bases: 11. The CDR3 protein is CASLRSTGENEQFF. CDR3 bases: TGTGCCAGCTTACGATCTACAGGGGAAAATGAGCAGTTCTTC.

This clonotype was seen repeatedly, ten times or more. This chain links TRBV7-9 with TRBJ2-7; 9 nucleotides line up with TRBD1. CDR1 is SEHNR, CDR2 FQNEAQ, per germline (reference sequence). This CDR3 contains 17 residues. With V trimmed by 5 bases and J by 0 bases, 11 bases remained unmatched. CDR3 sequence: CASSEDRGFLFSYEQYF. The CDR3, as DNA: TGTGCCAGCAGCGAAGACAGGGGGTTCCTCTTCTCCTACGAGCAGTACTTC.

This clonotype has a single count. Given a much more abundant clone one base away, this may be a read error. The rearrangement links TRBV7-2 to TRBJ1-6; D is undetermined. Germline V gene data show CDR1 as SGHTA and CDR2 as FQGNSA. V gave up 2 bases and J gave up 2 bases, with 7 bases separating them. The CDR3 is made up of 15 amino acids. CDR3 coding DNA: TGTGCCAGCAGCTTATTGCAGCCCTATAATTCACCCCTCCACTTT. Translated: CASSLLQPYNSPLHF.

The V call is TRBV4-3, the J call TRBJ1-2; D is perhaps TRBD1 (5 bases). Germline values: CDR1 LGHNA, CDR2 YSLEER. The V end lost 2 bases, the J end lost 2 bases, and 12 bases lay between the germline ends. The CDR3 has 15 residues. The CDR3 sequence: CASSQYWDGNYGYTF. CDR3 bases: TGCGCCAGCAGCCAATACTGGGACGGCAACTATGGCTACACCTTC.

The chain is built from TRBV20-1 and TRBJ2-5, with D perhaps matching TRBD1 (5 bases). This CDR3 spans 14 amino acids. Germline-derived CDR1 and CDR2 are DFQATT and SNEGSKA (reference sequence). The V end was cut by 5 bases, the J end by 2 bases, with 15 bases between. The CDR3 coding sequence is TGCAGTGCTTTCAGGGCAGGGCGTCAAGAGACCCAGTACTTC. Protein: CSAFRAGRQETQYF.

This clonotype has a single count. The V gene is TRBV3-1, the J gene TRBJ1-4; TRBD1 agrees at 8 bases. Germline V gene sequence: CDR1 LGHDT, CDR2 YNNKEL (reference sequence). This CDR3 has 16 residues. V trimming: 1 base; J trimming: 7 bases; junction bases outside the gene matches: 8. The DNA for the CDR3 is TGTGCCAGCAGCCAAGCTTCTCCAGGGGGCTTTGAAAAACTGTTTTTT. It codes for CASSQASPGGFEKLFF.

The chain joins TRBV30 to TRBJ1-2; D not resolved. The V and J ends lost 2 bases and 4 bases respectively, with 14 bases between them. The V gene's germline CDR1 is GTSNPN and CDR2 SVGIG (reference sequence). The CDR3 totals 14 residues. DNA for the CDR3: TGTGCCTGGAGTCGGATCAAGGGTGGCTATGGCTACACCTTC. The encoded protein is CAWSRIKGGYGYTF.

This clonotype was counted many times. The chain carries TRBV7-2 and TRBJ2-5; 9 bases match TRBD2. The ends lost 3 bases at V and 5 bases at J; junction bases unmatched: 4. The CDR3 sequence is 14 residues long. CDR1 SGHTA and CDR2 FQGNSA come from the germline V gene. The CDR3 region is CASSFSGSGETQYF. The CDR3 DNA is TGTGCCAGCAGCTTTAGCGGGAGTGGGGAGACCCAGTACTTC.